A single sample is the source of the 9 T cell receptor beta chains below, sequenced in a study of blood T cell repertoires in COVID-19. Clones were read by immunoSEQ multiplex PCR, and TCRdb kept only the in-frame ones, dropping some. The top ten hold 8.6% of the sample, which has about 150,000 clones, approximately 79% seen once. The source material was peripheral blood. These receptor sequences come from a man in his forties or fifties with active or convalescent COVID-19.

The J gene is TRBJ1-2, the V gene TRBV7-9, with 9 bases that match TRBD1. The CDR3 length is 15 residues. The V segment lost 1 base and the J segment 4 bases; nucleotides outside the gene matches: 4. The germline V gene encodes CDR1 SEHNR and CDR2 FQNEAQ (reference sequence). CDR3 in amino acids: CASSLGGQGAYGYTF. The CDR3 DNA is TGTGCCAGCAGCTTAGGGGGACAGGGCGCCTATGGCTACACCTTC.

J is TRBJ2-5 and V is TRBV10-2, with 8 positions matching TRBD2. V lost 2 bases, J lost 7 bases, and 12 bases stayed unmatched. CDR3 size: 16 residues. CDR1 is WSHSY, CDR2 SAAADI, per germline. CDR3 DNA: TGCGCCAGCAGTGAGCGGCTAGCGGGTGCCCCGGGGACCCAGTACTTC. Translating gives CASSERLAGAPGTQYF.

The chain combines TRBV27 with TRBJ2-1; D not resolved. The CDR3 has 14 amino acids. CDR1 and CDR2 (germline): MNHEY, SMNVEV (reference sequence). The germline V and J ends were trimmed by 1 base and 5 bases, with 9 bases remaining between them. CDR3 in amino acids: CASSLFFADNEQFF. As DNA, the CDR3 is TGTGCCAGCAGTTTATTCTTCGCAGACAATGAGCAGTTCTTC.

This clone was seen a few times. The V call is TRBV14, the J call TRBJ2-5, with TRBD2 as a possible D gene (6 bases). Between the trimmed V and J ends, which lost 1 base and 5 bases, there was a span of 23 bases. Germline V gene data show CDR1 as SGHDN and CDR2 as FVKESK. The CDR3 is 18 residues long. The CDR3 region is CASSQGKVRGGGRETQYF. In nucleotides, the CDR3 is TGTGCCAGCAGCCAAGGCAAAGTTAGGGGAGGTGGACGGGAGACCCAGTACTTC.

The genes are TRBV9 and TRBJ2-1; 10 bases are a match to TRBD2. This CDR3 has 15 amino acids. Trimming took 4 bases from V and 3 from J; bases not matched to a gene: 4. The germline CDR1 and CDR2 sequences are SGDLS and YYNGEE. CDR3 nucleotides: TGTGCCAGCAGCCGAACTAGCGGGGTCTACAATGAGCAGTTCTTC. Translating it yields CASSRTSGVYNEQFF.

This chain uses TRBV6-1 with TRBJ1-1; unclear D gene. CDR1 and CDR2 from the germline V gene are MNHNS and SASEGT. This CDR3 has 14 residues. Trimming cost V 2 bases and J 0 bases, with 7 bases left between them. The CDR3 loop reads CASSERGMNTEAFF. As DNA, the CDR3 is TGTGCCAGCAGTGAACGAGGGATGAACACTGAAGCTTTCTTT.

The CDR3 DNA is TGTGCCAGCAGCCCCCCGCCGGGACAGGGAACCGGGGAGCTGTTTTTT. Its translation: CASSPPPGQGTGELFF. This chain connects TRBV7-9 to TRBJ2-2, with TRBD1 matching 9 bases. V gave up 5 bases and J gave up 5 bases; unmatched junction bases: 9. The CDR3 runs 16 residues. The germline CDR1 and CDR2 sequences are SEHNR and FQNEAQ (reference sequence). Supplemented by reference TRBV7-9 and TRBJ2-2, the full variable domain reads DTGVSQNPRHKITKRGQNVTFRCDPISEHNRLYWYRQTLGQGPEFLTYFQNEAQLEKSRLLSDRFSAERPKGSFSTLEIQRTEQGDSAMYLCASSPPPGQGTGELFFGEGSRLTVL.

The chain carries TRBV2 and TRBJ1-5; D might be TRBD1 (5 bases). From germline, CDR1 is SNHLY and CDR2 FYNNEI. This CDR3 comprises 13 residues. Trimming left V 7 bases short and J 3 bases short, with 10 bases between. In nucleotides, the CDR3 is TGTGCCAGCAAAGAGACAGACAATCAGCCCCAGCATTTT. Protein sequence: CASKETDNQPQHF.

The chain links TRBV6-5 to TRBJ2-1; 10 nucleotides match TRBD1. Per the germline V gene, CDR1 is MNHEY and CDR2 is SVGAGI. This CDR3 has 15 residues. After removal of 2 bases from V and 4 bases from J, the junction contained 2 bases not matched to a gene. The CDR3 spells CASSYRTGGYNEQFF. CDR3 nucleotide sequence: TGTGCCAGCAGTTACCGGACAGGGGGGTACAATGAGCAGTTCTTC.